The 2 T cell receptor beta chains given below trace back to one sample, sequenced in a study of T cell responses to AZD1222 COVID-19 vaccine. Measured with immunoSEQ multiplex PCR; TCRdb has only the in-frame clones, and not every one. The top ten hold approximately 5.1% of the sample, which has over 150,000 clones, 85% to 90% seen once. The sample was peripheral blood, taken on day 0 of MenACWY control vaccination. The receptors were gathered from an adult in good health.

The rearrangement uses TRBV30 and TRBJ2-7; perhaps TRBD1 as D (5 bases). CDR3 length: 13 amino acids. CDR1 is GTSNPN and CDR2 is SVGIG in the germline V gene (reference sequence). V was pared by 2 bases and J by 6 bases, with 14 bases between. CDR3 DNA sequence: TGTGCCTGGAGTTCTTCAGGGATAGGCGAGCAGTACTTC. This sequence encodes CAWSSSGIGEQYF.

This chain links TRBV6-2 or TRBV6-3 with TRBJ2-1, with TRBD2 matching 7 bases. V was clipped by 6 bases and J by 8 bases; unmatched bases: 25. Germline values: CDR1 MNHEY, CDR2 SVGEGT. The length of the CDR3 is 19 residues. The CDR3 bases are TGTGCCAGCAGCCCGGTGTTCACCGAGCGGGGTCGGAGGTGGTATGAGCAGTTCTTC. Translated: CASSPVFTERGRRWYEQFF.